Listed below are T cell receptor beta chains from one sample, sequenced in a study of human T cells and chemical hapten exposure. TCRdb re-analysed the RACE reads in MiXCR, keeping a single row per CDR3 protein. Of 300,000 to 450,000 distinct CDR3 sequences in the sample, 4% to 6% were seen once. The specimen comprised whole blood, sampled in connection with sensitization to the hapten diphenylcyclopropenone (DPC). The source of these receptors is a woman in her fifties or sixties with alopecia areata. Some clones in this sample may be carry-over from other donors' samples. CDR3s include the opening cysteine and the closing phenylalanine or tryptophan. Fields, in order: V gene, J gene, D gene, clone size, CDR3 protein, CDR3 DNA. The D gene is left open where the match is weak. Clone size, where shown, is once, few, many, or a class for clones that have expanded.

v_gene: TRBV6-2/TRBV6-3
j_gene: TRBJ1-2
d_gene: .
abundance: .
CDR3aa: CASSWDRPNYGYTF
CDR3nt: TGTGCCAGCAGTTGGGACCGCCCTAACTATGGCTACACCTTC

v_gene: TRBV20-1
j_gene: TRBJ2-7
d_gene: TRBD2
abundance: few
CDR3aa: CSARAPSGRQAYEQYF
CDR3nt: TGCAGTGCTAGAGCCCCTAGCGGGAGGCAAGCCTACGAGCAGTACTTC

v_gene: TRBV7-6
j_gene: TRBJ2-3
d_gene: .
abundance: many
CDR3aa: CASSLGSRTTDTQYF
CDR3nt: TGTGCCAGCAGCTTAGGAAGTCGTACCACAGATACGCAGTATTTT

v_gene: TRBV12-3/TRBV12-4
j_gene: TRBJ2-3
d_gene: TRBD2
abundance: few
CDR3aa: CASSPRLGGSDTQYF
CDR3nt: TGTGCCAGCAGTCCTCGACTGGGGGGGTCAGATACGCAGTATTTT

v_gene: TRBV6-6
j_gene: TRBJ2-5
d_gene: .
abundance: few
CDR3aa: CASSSRGLETQYF
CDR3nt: TGTGCCAGCAGCTCCAGGGGTCTGGAGACCCAGTACTTC

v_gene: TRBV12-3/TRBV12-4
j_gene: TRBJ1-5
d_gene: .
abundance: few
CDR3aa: CASSLNVGGAGMGQPQHF
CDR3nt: TGTGCCAGCAGTTTAAACGTGGGGGGCGCAGGAATGGGGCAGCCCCAGCATTTT

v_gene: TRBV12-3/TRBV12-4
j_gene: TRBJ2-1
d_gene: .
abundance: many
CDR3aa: CASSRASPSNEQFF
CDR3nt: TGTGCCAGCAGCCGGGCCTCTCCCTCTAATGAGCAGTTCTTC

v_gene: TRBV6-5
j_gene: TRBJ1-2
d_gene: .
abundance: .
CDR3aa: CASGYPDGYGYTF
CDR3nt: TGTGCCAGCGGTTACCCGGACGGCTATGGCTACACCTTC

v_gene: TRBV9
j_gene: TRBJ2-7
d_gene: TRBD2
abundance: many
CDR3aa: CASSLAGPSYEQYF
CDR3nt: TGTGCCAGCAGCCTAGCGGGCCCCTCCTACGAGCAGTACTTC

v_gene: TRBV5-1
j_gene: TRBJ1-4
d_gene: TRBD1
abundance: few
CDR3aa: CASSRSAGQETNEKLFF
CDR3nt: TGCGCCAGCAGCCGCTCCGCAGGACAGGAAACTAATGAAAAACTGTTTTTT

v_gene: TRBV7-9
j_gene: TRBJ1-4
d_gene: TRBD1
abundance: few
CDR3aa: CASTDRVREKLFF
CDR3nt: TGTGCCAGCACCGACAGGGTCCGGGAAAAACTGTTTTTT

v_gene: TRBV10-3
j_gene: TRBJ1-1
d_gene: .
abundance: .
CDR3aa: CAIMGTVNTEAFF
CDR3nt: TGTGCCATCATGGGGACGGTGAACACTGAAGCTTTCTTT

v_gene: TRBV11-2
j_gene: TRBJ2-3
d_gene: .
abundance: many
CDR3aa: CASSFGINTQYF
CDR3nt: TGTGCCAGCAGCTTCGGGATTAATACGCAGTATTTT

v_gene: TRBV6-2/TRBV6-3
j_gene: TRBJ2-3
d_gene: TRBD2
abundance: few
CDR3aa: CASSLPPNLAGGRNTQYF
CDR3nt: TGTGCCAGCAGTTTACCTCCTAACCTAGCGGGAGGTAGGAATACGCAGTATTTT

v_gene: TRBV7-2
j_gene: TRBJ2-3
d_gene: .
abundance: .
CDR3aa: CASSTLGGEEDTQYF
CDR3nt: TGTGCCAGCAGCACACTAGGAGGGGAGGAAGATACGCAGTATTTT

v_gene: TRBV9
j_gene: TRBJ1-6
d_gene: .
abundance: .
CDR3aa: CASSVDGTPGITLHF
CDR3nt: TGTGCCAGCAGCGTAGATGGGACGCCCGGTATAACCCTCCACTTT

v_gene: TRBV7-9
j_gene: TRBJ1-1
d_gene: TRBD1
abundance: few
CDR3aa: CASSLQGDMNTEAFF
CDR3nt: TGTGCCAGCAGCCTCCAGGGGGACATGAACACTGAAGCTTTCTTT

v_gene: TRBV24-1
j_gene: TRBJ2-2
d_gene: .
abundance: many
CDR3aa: CATSDLGSLTGELFF
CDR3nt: TGTGCCACCAGTGACCTGGGAAGTCTCACCGGGGAGCTGTTTTTT

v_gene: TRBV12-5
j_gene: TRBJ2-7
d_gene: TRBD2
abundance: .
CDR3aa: CASGLVSGGPYEQYF
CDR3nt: TGTGCTAGTGGTTTGGTCAGCGGGGGTCCGTACGAGCAGTACTTC

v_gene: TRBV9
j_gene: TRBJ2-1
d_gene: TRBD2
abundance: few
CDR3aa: CASSVGTRGYEQFF
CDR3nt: TGTGCCAGCAGCGTCGGGACTAGGGGCTATGAGCAGTTCTTC

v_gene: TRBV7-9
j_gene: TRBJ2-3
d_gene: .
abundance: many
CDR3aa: CASSFDLTGPGPQYF
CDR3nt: TGTGCCAGCAGCTTCGATTTAACAGGACCCGGACCGCAGTATTTT

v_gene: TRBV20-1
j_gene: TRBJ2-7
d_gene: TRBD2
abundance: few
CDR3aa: CSARDFRGGIEQYF
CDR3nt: TGCAGTGCTAGAGACTTTAGGGGAGGGATCGAGCAGTACTTC

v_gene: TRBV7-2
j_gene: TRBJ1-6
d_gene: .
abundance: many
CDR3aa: CASSLGGPWVNSPLHF
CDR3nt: TGTGCCAGCAGCTTAGGAGGGCCCTGGGTGAATTCACCCCTCCACTTT

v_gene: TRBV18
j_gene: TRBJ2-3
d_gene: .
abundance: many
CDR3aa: CASSPTQGADTQYF
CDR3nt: TGTGCCAGCTCACCAACTCAGGGTGCAGATACGCAGTATTTT

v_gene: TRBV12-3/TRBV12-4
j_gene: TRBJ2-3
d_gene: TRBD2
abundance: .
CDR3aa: CASSLTSGVPDTQYF
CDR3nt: TGTGCCAGCAGTTTAACTAGCGGGGTCCCAGATACGCAGTATTTT

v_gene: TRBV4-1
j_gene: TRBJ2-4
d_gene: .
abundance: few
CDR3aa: CASSQEANIQYF
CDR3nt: TGCGCCAGCAGCCAAGAAGCCAACATTCAGTACTTC

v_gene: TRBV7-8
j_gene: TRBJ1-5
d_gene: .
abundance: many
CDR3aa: CASSTIQGQRGQPQHF
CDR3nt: TGTGCCAGCAGCACTATCCAGGGGCAACGGGGACAGCCCCAGCATTTT

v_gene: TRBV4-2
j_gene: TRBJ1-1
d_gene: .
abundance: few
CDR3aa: CASSQETWRAPAFF
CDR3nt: TGTGCCAGCAGCCAAGAGACGTGGAGGGCTCCAGCTTTCTTT

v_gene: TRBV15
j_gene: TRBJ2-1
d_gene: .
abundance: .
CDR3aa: CATSRDNYNEQFF
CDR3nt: TGTGCCACCAGCAGGGATAACTACAATGAGCAGTTCTTC

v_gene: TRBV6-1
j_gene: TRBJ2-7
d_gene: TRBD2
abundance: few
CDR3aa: CASSEDPSGVYEQYF
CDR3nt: TGTGCCAGCAGTGAAGACCCTAGCGGAGTCTACGAGCAGTACTTC

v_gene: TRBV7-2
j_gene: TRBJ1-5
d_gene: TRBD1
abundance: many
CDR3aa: CASSSGQGPQPQHF
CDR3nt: TGTGCCAGCAGCTCCGGACAGGGGCCCCAGCCCCAGCATTTT

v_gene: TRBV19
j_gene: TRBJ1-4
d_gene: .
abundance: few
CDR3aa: CASSTVGGEKLFF
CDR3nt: TGTGCCAGTAGTACAGTCGGAGGTGAAAAACTGTTTTTT

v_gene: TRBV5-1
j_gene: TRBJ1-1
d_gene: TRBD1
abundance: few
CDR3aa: CASSLRQGEGAEAFF
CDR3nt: TGCGCCAGCAGCCTTAGACAGGGGGAAGGGGCTGAAGCTTTCTTT

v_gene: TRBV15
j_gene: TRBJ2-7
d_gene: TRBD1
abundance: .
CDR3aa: CATSRDLGTGSYEQYF
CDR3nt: TGTGCCACCAGCAGAGATCTGGGGACAGGGTCCTACGAGCAGTACTTC

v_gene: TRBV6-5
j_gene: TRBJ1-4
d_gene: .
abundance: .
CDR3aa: CALRGRKSNEKLFF
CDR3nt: TGTGCATTGAGGGGGAGGAAGTCTAATGAAAAACTGTTTTTT

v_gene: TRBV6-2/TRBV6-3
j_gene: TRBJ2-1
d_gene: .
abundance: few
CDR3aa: CASSPHRDGLSNEQFF
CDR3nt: TGTGCCAGCAGTCCTCACAGGGACGGGTTAAGTAATGAGCAGTTCTTC

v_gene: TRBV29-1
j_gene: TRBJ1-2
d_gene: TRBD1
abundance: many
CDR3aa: CSVARTGNGYTF
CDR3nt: TGCAGCGTTGCCCGGACAGGGAATGGCTACACCTTC

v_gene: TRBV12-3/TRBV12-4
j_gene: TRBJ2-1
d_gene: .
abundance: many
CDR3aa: CASSLQGGEQFF
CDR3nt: TGTGCCAGCAGCTTGCAGGGAGGTGAGCAGTTCTTC

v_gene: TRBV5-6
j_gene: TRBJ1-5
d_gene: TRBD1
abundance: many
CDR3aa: CASSLGGEGNQPQHF
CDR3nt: TGTGCCAGCAGCCTAGGGGGCGAGGGCAATCAGCCCCAGCATTTT

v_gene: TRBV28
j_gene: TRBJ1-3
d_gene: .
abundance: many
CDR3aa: CASSSVLTGNTIYF
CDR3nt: TGTGCCAGCAGTTCAGTGTTGACCGGAAACACCATATATTTT

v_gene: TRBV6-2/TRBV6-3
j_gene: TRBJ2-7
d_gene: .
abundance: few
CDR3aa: CASNRDGYEQYF
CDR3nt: TGTGCCAGCAATAGGGACGGATACGAGCAGTACTTC

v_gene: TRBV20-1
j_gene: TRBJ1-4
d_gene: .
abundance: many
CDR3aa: CSARNSTNEKLFF
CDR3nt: TGCAGTGCTAGAAACTCAACTAATGAAAAACTGTTTTTT

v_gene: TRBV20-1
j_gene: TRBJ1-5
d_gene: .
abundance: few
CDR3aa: CSAKQGGSNQPQHF
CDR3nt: TGCAGTGCCAAACAGGGCGGGAGCAATCAGCCCCAGCATTTT

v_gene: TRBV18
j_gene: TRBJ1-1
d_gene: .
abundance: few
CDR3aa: CASSPLKGTGLMNTEAFF
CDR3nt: TGTGCCAGCTCACCACTGAAGGGCACCGGCCTAATGAACACTGAAGCTTTCTTT

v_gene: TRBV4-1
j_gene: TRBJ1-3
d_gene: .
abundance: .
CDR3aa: CASSLPGSSGNTIYF
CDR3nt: TGCGCCAGCAGCCTACCGGGCAGCTCTGGAAACACCATATATTTT

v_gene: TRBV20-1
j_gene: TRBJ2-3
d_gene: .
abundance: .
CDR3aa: CSASDQRTDTQYF
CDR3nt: TGCAGTGCTAGTGACCAGCGCACAGATACGCAGTATTTT

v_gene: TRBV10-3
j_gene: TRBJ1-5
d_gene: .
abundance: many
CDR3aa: CAISEGQTISNQPQHF
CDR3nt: TGTGCCATCAGTGAAGGGCAGACTATTAGCAATCAGCCCCAGCATTTT

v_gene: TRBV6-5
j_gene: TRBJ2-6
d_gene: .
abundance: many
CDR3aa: CASSYSAGRYPPGANVLTF
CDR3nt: TGTGCCAGCAGTTACTCTGCTGGCCGCTATCCCCCTGGGGCCAACGTCCTGACTTTC

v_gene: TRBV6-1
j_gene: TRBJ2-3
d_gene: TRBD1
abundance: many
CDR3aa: CASSFTGTGMADTQYF
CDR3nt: TGTGCCAGCAGTTTCACCGGGACAGGGATGGCAGATACGCAGTATTTT

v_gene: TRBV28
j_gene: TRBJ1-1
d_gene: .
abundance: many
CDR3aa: CASRTVLNTEAFF
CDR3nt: TGTGCCAGCCGGACAGTTCTGAACACTGAAGCTTTCTTT

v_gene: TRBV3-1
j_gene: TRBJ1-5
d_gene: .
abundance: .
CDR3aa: CASSDGTTNQPQHF
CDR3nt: TGTGCCAGCAGCGACGGGACAACGAATCAGCCCCAGCATTTT

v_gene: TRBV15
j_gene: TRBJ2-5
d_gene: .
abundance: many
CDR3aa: CATSRDRTQETQYF
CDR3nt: TGTGCCACCAGCAGAGATCGGACCCAAGAGACCCAGTACTTC

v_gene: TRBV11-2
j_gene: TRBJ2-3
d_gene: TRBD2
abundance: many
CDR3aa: CASSSVKAGGADTQYF
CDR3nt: TGTGCCAGCAGCTCCGTGAAAGCGGGGGGTGCAGATACGCAGTATTTT

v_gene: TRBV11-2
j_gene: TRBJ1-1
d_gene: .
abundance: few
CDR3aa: CASSLGQAGDTEAFF
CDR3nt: TGTGCCAGCAGCTTAGGGCAGGCAGGCGACACTGAAGCTTTCTTT

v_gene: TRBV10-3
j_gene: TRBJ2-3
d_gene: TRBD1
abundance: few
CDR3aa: CAITQGAGDSTDTQYF
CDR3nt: TGTGCCATCACCCAGGGGGCAGGGGATAGCACAGATACGCAGTATTTT